These T cell receptor beta chains were read from a single sample in a study of T cell responses to AZD1222 COVID-19 vaccine. The method was immunoSEQ multiplex PCR; TCRdb's version includes in-frame clones alone and lacks a portion of them. The table lists 100,000 to 150,000 clones, 80% to 95% of them singletons. The material sequenced was peripheral blood, taken 28 days after the second AZD1222 dose. The receptors derive from an adult who received the AZD1222 COVID-19 vaccine. Both conserved end residues are part of each CDR3. D genes are given only for firm matches. Clone size appears in some rows only: once, few, many, or a class for an expanded clone.

TRBJ1-4	TRBD1	TRBV7-2	-	CASSPGQGLNEKLFF	TGTGCCAGCAGCCCAGGACAGGGACTTAATGAAAAACTGTTTTTT
TRBJ2-3	-	TRBV29-1	few	CSAGPSSTDTQYF	TGCAGCGCCGGACCGTCCAGCACAGATACGCAGTATTTT
TRBJ2-5	-	TRBV7-2	-	CASSLIGETQYF	TGTGCCAGCAGCTTGATAGGGGAGACCCAGTACTTC
TRBJ1-3	-	TRBV2	-	CASRFDSGNTIYF	TGTGCCAGCAGGTTCGACAGCGGAAACACCATATATTTT
TRBJ1-4	-	TRBV6-5	-	CASKRWVTGEKLFF	TGTGCCAGCAAACGATGGGTAACGGGAGAAAAACTGTTTTTT
TRBJ1-1	-	TRBV7-3	-	CASSLSQGMGEAFF	TGTGCCAGCAGCTTAAGTCAGGGCATGGGTGAAGCTTTCTTT
TRBJ2-7	TRBD1	TRBV18	-	CASSPSDRGYEQYF	TGTGCCAGCTCACCGTCGGACAGGGGCTACGAGCAGTACTTC
TRBJ1-4	-	TRBV19	-	CASSPRGQGDEKLFF	TGTGCCAGTAGTCCAAGGGGACAAGGGGATGAAAAACTGTTTTTT
TRBJ2-7	TRBD1	TRBV5-1	-	CASSSGQGANEQYF	TGCGCCAGCAGCTCGGGACAGGGGGCGAACGAGCAGTACTTC
TRBJ1-2	-	TRBV7-9	-	CASSLASGEVGYGYTF	TGTGCCAGCAGCTTAGCGAGTGGGGAGGTGGGCTATGGCTACACCTTC
TRBJ2-5	-	TRBV9	-	CASSLRGKGETQYF	TGTGCCAGCAGCCTGCGAGGGAAGGGGGAGACCCAGTACTTC
TRBJ2-1	TRBD2	TRBV9	-	CASSVDDSGDREQFF	TGTGCCAGCAGCGTAGATGATAGCGGGGATCGTGAGCAGTTCTTC
TRBJ1-5	-	TRBV6-5	-	CASKGFWSNQPQHF	TGTGCCTCTAAGGGCTTTTGGAGCAATCAGCCCCAGCATTTT
TRBJ2-1	TRBD2	TRBV28	-	CASTMARAGGDNEQFF	TGTGCCAGCACCATGGCGAGAGCGGGAGGGGACAATGAGCAGTTCTTC
TRBJ2-7	-	TRBV19	-	CASRGVGSYEQYF	TGTGCCAGTAGGGGGGTAGGCTCCTACGAGCAGTACTTC
TRBJ1-4	-	TRBV6-6	-	CASTQSRGTGEKLFF	TGTGCCAGCACCCAAAGTAGGGGGACTGGTGAAAAACTGTTTTTT
TRBJ2-1	TRBD1	TRBV19	-	CASSMKGASYNEQFF	TGTGCCAGTAGTATGAAGGGGGCATCCTACAATGAGCAGTTCTTC
TRBJ1-3	-	TRBV18	few	CASSPPSAGLSGNTIYF	TGTGCCAGCTCACCACCGTCGGCAGGGCTATCTGGAAACACCATATATTTT
TRBJ1-2	-	TRBV28	-	CASSLSGAGGYTF	TGTGCCAGCAGTTTGTCGGGCGCAGGCGGCTACACCTTC
TRBJ2-7	-	TRBV5-1	once	CASSLEGTVSYEQYF	TGCGCCAGCAGCTTGGAGGGAACAGTATCCTACGAGCAGTACTTC
TRBJ2-7	-	TRBV5-1	-	CASSFSGSYEQYF	TGCGCCAGCAGCTTTTCTGGGAGCTACGAGCAGTACTTC
TRBJ2-1	TRBD2	TRBV11-2	once	CASSSKGGAGVWYNEQFF	TGTGCCAGCAGCTCCAAAGGGGGAGCGGGAGTGTGGTACAATGAGCAGTTCTTC
TRBJ1-1	-	TRBV7-2	-	CASSPWGQPNTEAFF	TGTGCCAGCAGCCCCTGGGGGCAGCCGAACACTGAAGCTTTCTTT
TRBJ1-2	-	TRBV9	-	CASSGSPRVNYGYTF	TGTGCCAGCAGTGGCTCCCCGAGAGTTAACTATGGCTACACCTTC
TRBJ2-7	-	TRBV7-3	few	CASSLTIDGEQYF	TGTGCCAGCAGCTTAACGATCGACGGCGAGCAGTACTTC
TRBJ2-1	TRBD2	TRBV7-9	once	CASSLEGLEVEQFF	TGTGCCAGCAGCTTAGAGGGACTAGAAGTTGAGCAGTTCTTC
TRBJ2-7	-	TRBV7-2	-	CASSIEDRSYEQYF	TGTGCCAGCAGCATCGAGGACCGGTCCTACGAGCAGTACTTC
TRBJ2-1	TRBD2	TRBV28	-	CASSLMGQRERDEQFF	TGTGCCAGCAGTTTAATGGGCCAGCGGGAGAGAGATGAGCAGTTCTTC
TRBJ1-5	-	TRBV2	-	CASSGATGWNQPQHF	TGTGCCAGCAGTGGAGCCACAGGGTGGAATCAGCCCCAGCATTTT
TRBJ2-5	-	TRBV28	-	CASRTQGQETQYF	TGTGCCAGCAGAACACAGGGTCAAGAGACCCAGTACTTC
TRBJ2-1	TRBD2	TRBV7-3	-	CASSLTGAGAGNEQFF	TGTGCCAGCAGCTTAACGGGCGCGGGAGCTGGCAATGAGCAGTTCTTC
TRBJ1-3	-	TRBV28	-	CASSPWTVNGNTIYF	TGTGCCAGCAGTCCCTGGACGGTTAATGGAAACACCATATATTTT
TRBJ1-1	-	TRBV5-6	once	CASSQRRRMNTEAFF	TGTGCCAGCAGCCAACGCAGACGGATGAACACTGAAGCTTTCTTT
TRBJ2-7	-	TRBV5-4	-	CASSLNRVHEQYF	TGTGCCAGCAGCTTGAACAGGGTCCACGAGCAGTACTTC
TRBJ2-3	-	TRBV7-9	-	CASSGRTGTDTQYF	TGTGCCAGCAGCGGACGGACAGGCACAGATACGCAGTATTTT
TRBJ1-2	-	TRBV11-1	few	CASSLVGASNYGYTF	TGTGCCAGCAGTCTCGTGGGGGCATCTAACTATGGCTACACCTTC
TRBJ1-2	-	TRBV20-1	-	CSASFGSYGYTF	TGCAGTGCTAGTTTTGGATCCTATGGCTACACCTTC
TRBJ2-7	TRBD1	TRBV7-9	once	CASSRGTGDGEQYF	TGTGCCAGCAGCCGAGGGACAGGGGACGGCGAGCAGTACTTC
TRBJ1-6	-	TRBV4-2	once	CASSQERDIWSPLHF	TGTGCCAGCAGCCAAGAACGGGACATATGGTCACCCCTCCACTTT
TRBJ2-1	TRBD1	TRBV3-1/TRBV3-2	-	CASSPRQGANEQFF	TGTGCCAGCAGCCCCCGACAGGGGGCAAATGAGCAGTTCTTC
TRBJ1-2	-	TRBV9	-	CASSLGGHGYGYTF	TGTGCCAGCAGCCTAGGAGGGCATGGCTATGGCTACACCTTC
TRBJ1-1	-	TRBV7-9	-	CASSLVGMNTEAFF	TGTGCCAGCAGCTTAGTAGGAATGAACACTGAAGCTTTCTTT